This TCR beta chain emerged from a study of blood T cell repertoires in COVID-19. Overall study: Collection of acute and convalescent COVID-19 samples took place in the United States, Italy and Spain. T cells, B-cell-depleted T cells, or PBMCs supplied cDNA or gDNA.

In the source study's methods: Reference gene primer amplification gave estimated nucleated cell counts. The protocol was immunoSEQ multiplex PCR, while the TCRdb copy is restricted to in-frame clones and leaves out a portion. That table supplies the V and J calls and clone size; D and trimming were determined from the DNA. The sample has around 250,000 clones, around 86% seen once. This clonotype was obtained from a woman between 65 and 79 years old with active or convalescent COVID-19. Sequenced sample: peripheral blood.

The CDR3 loop is CASSGAGLGYEQYF. Written as DNA, the CDR3 is TGTGCCAGCAGCGGAGCGGGTTTAGGCTACGAGCAGTACTTC. The V and J genes are TRBV9 and TRBJ2-7; perhaps TRBD2 as D (6 bases). Deletions cut 3 bases from V and 3 bases from J, with 13 bases between. The CDR3 spans 14 residues. Germline CDR1 reads SGDLS; CDR2 reads YYNGEE.